This T cell receptor beta chain was identified in a study of identical twins. Study-level results: The study found weaker excess twin sharing in beta out-of-frame sequences. With abundant cord blood beta clonotypes, insertions were fewer; memory repertoires showed no such pattern.

TCRdb independently ran MiXCR on the 5' RACE reads; one entry per CDR3 protein. The data contain 1.5 million to 2 million distinct CDR3 sequences, more than 30% of them singletons. Note on this clonotype: The antigen remains unidentified.

This CDR3 region has 16 residues. The specimen sequenced was cord blood. The TCR originated in a newborn girl in good health. V and J are TRBV21-1 and TRBJ2-5; the table's D call of TRBD2 was not tested on the DNA. TRBV21-1 is described as a pseudogene. CDR3 sequence: CASSKAPGRGDNEQYF. Written as DNA, the CDR3 is TGTGCCAGCAGCAAAGCGCCCGGGAGGGGAGACAATGAGCAGTACTTC.